Each of the 26 T cell receptor beta chains below was sequenced from the same sample in a study of shared clonotypes between healthy human individuals. This table comes from immunoSEQ multiplex PCR, and its TCRdb copy is limited to in-frame clones, with some not included. The profile shows about 1.1 million clones, roughly 80% of them singletons. Input material: memory CD4+ T cells from PBMCs. Subset: CD45RA-negative fraction. Receptor source: a young man in good health. Some clones in this sample may be carry-over from other donors' samples.

The CDR3 sequence is CASSKIGGLGTGELFF. As DNA, the CDR3 is TGTGCCAGCAGCAAAATAGGGGGTCTGGGCACCGGGGAGCTGTTTTTT. V is TRBV7-6 and J is TRBJ2-2, with D possibly being TRBD1 (6 bases). V was clipped by 5 bases and J by 4 bases, with 17 bases between them. CDR1 is SGHVS, CDR2 FNYEAQ, per germline. This CDR3 is built from 16 residues. Filled out from reference TRBV7-6 and TRBJ2-2, the complete variable domain reads GAGVSQSPRYKVTKRGQDVALRCDPISGHVSLYWYRQALGQGPEFLTYFNYEAQQDKSGLPNDRFSAERPEGSISTLTIQRTEQRDSAMYRCASSKIGGLGTGELFFGEGSRLTVL.

V is TRBV28 and J is TRBJ2-1; the D is unclear. The CDR3 loop spans 13 amino acids. V shed 3 bases and J shed 10 bases, with 13 bases lying between them. Germline CDR1 and CDR2: MDHEN and SYDVKM. The CDR3 nucleotides are TGTGCCAGCAGTTTCCGATCTCTTCTCGAGCAGTTCTTC. Its translation is CASSFRSLLEQFF.

The chain couples TRBV18 to TRBJ1-3; unclear D gene. Trimming took 1 base from V and 0 from J, leaving 4 bases between them. In germline, CDR1 is KGHSH, CDR2 LQKENI. CDR3 length: 14 amino acids. In DNA, the CDR3 is TGTGCCAGCTCACCACTGACCTCTGGAAACACCATATATTTT. Translated, it gives CASSPLTSGNTIYF.

A word on this clone: Other DNA sequences from this sample encode an identical CDR3 as well. The genes are TRBV5-6 and TRBJ1-5; TRBD1 aligns across 7 bases. The CDR3 sequence is 14 residues long. V dropped 4 bases and J dropped 2; count of bases not matched to a gene: 3. The germline V gene encodes CDR1 SGHDT and CDR2 YYEEEE. CDR3 DNA: TGTGCCAGCAGCCGCACAGGGGGCAATCAGCCCCAGCATTTT. Encoded protein: CASSRTGGNQPQHF.

The chain is built from TRBV6-5 and TRBJ1-1; possible D gene TRBD1, 5 bases. Deletions cut 1 base from V and 0 bases from J, with 9 bases between. This CDR3 is built from 15 residues. CDR1 and CDR2 from the germline V gene are MNHEY and SVGAGI. The CDR3 DNA follows: TGTGCCAGCAGTTACTATGGGGCGCTGAACACTGAAGCTTTCTTT. It is translated as CASSYYGALNTEAFF.

The V gene is TRBV2, the J gene TRBJ1-3; no clear D gene. The V gene's germline CDR1 is SNHLY and CDR2 FYNNEI. The CDR3 has 12 amino acids. The V end was cut by 3 bases, the J end by 4 bases, with 4 bases between. This CDR3 is CASSDQGNTIYF. In DNA form, the CDR3 reads TGTGCCAGCAGTGATCAGGGAAACACCATATATTTT.

V gene TRBV5-1 combines with J gene TRBJ2-7, with D hard to call. The CDR3 loop spans 14 amino acids. Per the germline V gene, CDR1 is SGHRS and CDR2 is YFSETQ. V lost 1 base and J lost 2, with 10 bases in between. The CDR3 DNA reads TGCGCCAGCAGCTTGTATGCAGGAGCCTACGAGCAGTACTTC. Amino acids: CASSLYAGAYEQYF.

The CDR3 here is CASRPDSDTQYF. As DNA, the CDR3 is TGTGCCAGCAGACCAGATTCAGATACGCAGTATTTT. This chain uses TRBV7-2 with TRBJ2-3; D is uncertain. Germline CDR1 reads SGHTA; CDR2 reads FQGNSA. The CDR3 has 12 amino acids. Deletions cut 6 bases from V and 4 bases from J, with 8 bases between.

The V call is TRBV5-4, the J call TRBJ2-2, with D possibly being TRBD2 (7 bases). Per the germline V gene, CDR1 is SGHNT and CDR2 is YYREEE (reference sequence). The CDR3 is 20 amino acids. The V end was cut by 1 base, the J end by 0 bases, with 22 bases between. For the CDR3, the DNA is TGTGCCAGCAGCTTGTCGAGGGGGGGACCGACGTTCGCGAACACCGGGGAGCTGTTTTTT. Encoded protein: CASSLSRGGPTFANTGELFF.

This clone was counted once. This chain joins TRBV29-1 and TRBJ2-5; perhaps TRBD2 as D (6 bases). Germline V gene sequence: CDR1 SQVTM, CDR2 ANQGSEA. Between the trimmed V and J ends, which lost 6 bases and 4 bases, there was a span of 15 bases. CDR3 length: 13 residues. CDR3 in amino acids: CSVPVAGRETQYF. CDR3 coding DNA: TGCAGCGTCCCTGTGGCGGGGAGAGAGACCCAGTACTTC.

J is TRBJ1-2 and V is TRBV7-8; D might be TRBD1 (6 bases). CDR1 is SGHVS, CDR2 FQNEAQ, per germline. This CDR3 spans 14 amino acids. V was pared by 4 bases and J by 7 bases, with 16 bases between. The CDR3 protein is CASSSLQGSVGYTF. CDR3 DNA: TGTGCCAGCAGCTCCCTACAGGGATCAGTTGGCTACACCTTC. The full variable domain, completed using reference TRBV7-8 and TRBJ1-2, is GAGVSQSPRYKVAKRGQDVALRCDPISGHVSLFWYQQALGQGPEFLTYFQNEAQLDKSGLPSDRFFAERPEGSVSTLKIQRTQQEDSAVYLCASSSLQGSVGYTFGSGTRLTVV.

The J gene is TRBJ2-5, the V gene TRBV7-6; D is tentatively TRBD1 or TRBD2 (5 bases each). The CDR3 sequence is 13 residues long. Germline V gene sequence: CDR1 SGHVS, CDR2 FNYEAQ. The V end lost 4 bases, the J end lost 4 bases, and 10 bases lay between the germline ends. CDR3 bases: TGTGCCAGCAGCTCCACGGGACCAGAGACCCAGTACTTC. Amino acid sequence: CASSSTGPETQYF.

The chain recombines TRBV28 with TRBJ1-1; no firm D call. Germline V CDR1 and CDR2: MDHEN, SYDVKM. Trimming shortened V by 3 bases and J by 5 bases, and 13 bases separated the two germline ends. CDR3 length: 14 residues. CDR3 residues: CASSFPQVRTEAFF. The CDR3 DNA follows: TGTGCCAGCAGTTTCCCCCAAGTTAGGACTGAAGCTTTCTTT. The complete variable domain, with remaining parts taken from reference TRBV28 and TRBJ1-1, reads DVKVTQSSRYLVKRTGEKVFLECVQDMDHENMFWYRQDPGLGLRLIYFSYDVKMKEKGDIPEGYSVSREKKERFSLILESASTNQTSMYLCASSFPQVRTEAFFGQGTRLTVV.

J is TRBJ2-7 and V is TRBV28; 8 nucleotides align to TRBD1. The CDR3 runs to 17 residues. Per the germline V gene, CDR1 is MDHEN and CDR2 is SYDVKM. With 3 bases clipped from V and 5 bases from J, the junction kept 15 bases outside the gene matches. CDR3 bases: TGTGCCAGCAGTTTTGAGCTTAGGGGACAGGCGGGCCACGAGCAGTACTTC. This codes for CASSFELRGQAGHEQYF.

The rearrangement links TRBV7-2 to TRBJ1-1; no definite D call. The V end lost 5 bases, the J end lost 0 bases, and 13 bases lay between the germline ends. The CDR3 contains 15 residues. The V gene's germline CDR1 is SGHTA and CDR2 FQGNSA. In nucleotides, the CDR3 is TGTGCCAGCAGCCCACCCACCCTCCTGAACACTGAAGCTTTCTTT. Translated, it gives CASSPPTLLNTEAFF.

This clone occurred a few times. The gene calls are TRBV5-6 and TRBJ2-5; no definite D call. This CDR3 has 13 amino acids. Trimming removed 6 bases at V and 2 bases at J, with 11 bases between. Germline V CDR1 and CDR2: SGHDT, YYEEEE. CDR3 loop: CASMTGPQETQYF. The CDR3 DNA reads as TGTGCCAGCATGACCGGGCCGCAAGAGACCCAGTACTTC.

V and J are TRBV19 and TRBJ2-5; perhaps TRBD2 as D (5 bases). V lost 9 bases to trimming and J lost 4 bases, with 18 bases between them. The CDR3 has 14 residues. Germline CDR1 LNHDA, CDR2 SQIVND (reference sequence). CDR3 loop: CASGRGPGLETQYF. CDR3 in DNA: TGTGCCAGCGGACGGGGTCCCGGTTTAGAGACCCAGTACTTC.

CDR3 amino acids: CASRAGQMETQYF. In DNA form, the CDR3 reads TGTGCCAGCAGGGCGGGGCAGATGGAGACCCAGTACTTC. V is TRBV2 and J is TRBJ2-5; the D gene is possibly TRBD2 (6 bases). Germline loops: CDR1 SNHLY, CDR2 FYNNEI. Trimming took off 6 bases at V and 5 bases at J, with 13 bases between the two ends. This CDR3 region has 13 residues.

V gene TRBV27 combines with J gene TRBJ2-1, with 11 bases matching TRBD2. This CDR3 has 15 residues. V gave up 7 bases and J gave up 2 bases; unmatched junction bases: 4. The germline CDR1 and CDR2 sequences are MNHEY and SMNVEV (reference sequence). This chain's CDR3 is CASTPGLAAYNEQFF. In DNA form, the CDR3 reads TGTGCCAGCACTCCGGGACTAGCGGCCTACAATGAGCAGTTCTTC.

The chain links TRBV6-5 to TRBJ2-5; 7 nucleotides agree with TRBD1. The CDR3 consists of 13 residues. Germline CDR1 is MNHEY and CDR2 is SVGAGI. The trim removed 6 bases at V and 5 bases at J, leaving 6 bases unmatched. CDR3 region: CASRKRGRETQYF. As DNA, the CDR3 is TGTGCCAGCAGAAAGAGGGGGCGGGAGACCCAGTACTTC.

The V call is TRBV29-1, the J call TRBJ1-2; maybe TRBD1 (5 bases). With 1 base removed from V and 8 bases from J, the gap between germline ends came to 20 bases. The CDR3 is 15 amino acids. Looked up from germline, CDR1 is SQVTM and CDR2 is ANQGSEA. CDR3 region: CSVEVFGRDLGGYTF. CDR3 DNA sequence: TGCAGCGTTGAAGTGTTCGGCCGGGACTTAGGAGGCTACACCTTC.

The V call is TRBV11-2, the J call TRBJ2-2; TRBD1 is a possible D gene (5 bases). Germline V lookup: CDR1 SGHAT, CDR2 FQNNGV. The CDR3 is made up of 15 amino acids. V lost 2 bases, J lost 4 bases, and 11 bases lay in between. Written as DNA, the CDR3 is TGTGCCAGCAGCTTAAGCTGGGGCGGCACCGGGGAGCTGTTTTTT. Amino acids: CASSLSWGGTGELFF.

The chain combines TRBV5-1 with TRBJ2-5; D perhaps matches TRBD2 (5 bases). CDR3 length: 13 amino acids. CDR1 and CDR2 (germline): SGHRS, YFSETQ. V gave up 7 bases and J gave up 4 bases, with 14 bases separating them. DNA of the CDR3: TGCGCCAGCGCCCGTGGCCTAGCAGAGACCCAGTACTTC. Protein: CASARGLAETQYF.

This clone appeared many times. The rearrangement uses TRBV27 and TRBJ2-4; the match to TRBD1 covers 7 bases. The J segment lost 6 bases and the V segment lost 4 bases, leaving 6 bases of the junction unmatched. Germline loops: CDR1 MNHEY, CDR2 SMNVEV (reference sequence). The CDR3 is 14 residues long. CDR3 region: CASSSTGRRNIQYF. CDR3 nucleotide sequence: TGTGCCAGCAGTTCGACAGGGCGGAGAAACATTCAGTACTTC.

This chain uses TRBV28 with TRBJ1-1; D gene ambiguous. Trimming shortened V by 3 bases and J by 7 bases, and 21 bases separated the two germline ends. This CDR3 contains 16 residues. CDR1 MDHEN and CDR2 SYDVKM come from the germline V gene. The CDR3 DNA reads as TGTGCCAGCAGTTTTGGGCCAGGCAGGATGCCGGATGAAGCTTTCTTT. It yields the protein CASSFGPGRMPDEAFF.

The gene calls are TRBV6-5 and TRBJ1-2; D not certain. V was clipped by 2 bases and J by 0 bases, with 4 bases between them. This CDR3 is built from 13 residues. Germline CDR1 reads MNHEY; CDR2 reads SVGAGI. The CDR3 region has the DNA TGTGCCAGCAGTTACGGGGCTAACTATGGCTACACCTTC. This translates into CASSYGANYGYTF.